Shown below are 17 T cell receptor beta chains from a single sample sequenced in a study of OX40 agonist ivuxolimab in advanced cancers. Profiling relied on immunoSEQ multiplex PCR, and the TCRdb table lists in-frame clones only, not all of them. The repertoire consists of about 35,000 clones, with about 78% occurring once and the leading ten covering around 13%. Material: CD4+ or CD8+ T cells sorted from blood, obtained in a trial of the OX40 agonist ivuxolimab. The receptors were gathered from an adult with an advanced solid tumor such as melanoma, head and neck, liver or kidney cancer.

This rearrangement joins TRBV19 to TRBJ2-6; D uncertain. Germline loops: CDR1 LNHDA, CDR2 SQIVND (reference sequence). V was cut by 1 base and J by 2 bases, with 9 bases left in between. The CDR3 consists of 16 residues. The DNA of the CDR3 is TGTGCCAGTAGTATAGTAGAGGCCCCTGGGGCCAACGTCCTGACTTTC. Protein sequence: CASSIVEAPGANVLTF.

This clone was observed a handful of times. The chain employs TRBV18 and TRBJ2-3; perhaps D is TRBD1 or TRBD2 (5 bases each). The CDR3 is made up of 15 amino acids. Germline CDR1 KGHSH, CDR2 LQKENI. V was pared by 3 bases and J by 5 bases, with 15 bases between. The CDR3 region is CASSPAGTPGDTQYF. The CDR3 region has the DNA TGTGCCAGCTCACCGGCCGGGACGCCGGGAGATACGCAGTATTTT.

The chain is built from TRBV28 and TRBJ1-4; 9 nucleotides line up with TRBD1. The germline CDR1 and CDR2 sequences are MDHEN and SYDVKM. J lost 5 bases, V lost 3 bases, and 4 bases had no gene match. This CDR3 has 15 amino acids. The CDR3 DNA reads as TGTGCCAGCAGTTTGGGCGGGACAGGGAATGAAAAACTGTTTTTT. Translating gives CASSLGGTGNEKLFF.

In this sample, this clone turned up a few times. CDR3 nucleotide sequence: TGTGCCAGCAGCGTAAGTCGGGGCGCGCCCACCGGGGAGCTGTTTTTT. Translating it yields CASSVSRGAPTGELFF. This chain connects TRBV9 to TRBJ2-2, with D possibly called TRBD1 or TRBD2 (5 bases each). The V end lost 1 base, the J end lost 4 bases, and 14 bases lay between the germline ends. The germline CDR1 and CDR2 sequences are SGDLS and YYNGEE. The CDR3 runs to 16 residues.

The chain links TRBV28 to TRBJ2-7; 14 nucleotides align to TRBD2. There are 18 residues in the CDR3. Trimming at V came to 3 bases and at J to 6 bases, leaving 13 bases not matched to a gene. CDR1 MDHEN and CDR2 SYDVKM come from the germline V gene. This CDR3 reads CASSFSRSGLAGESEQYF. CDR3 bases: TGTGCCAGCAGTTTCTCCCGGTCGGGACTAGCGGGAGAATCCGAGCAGTACTTC. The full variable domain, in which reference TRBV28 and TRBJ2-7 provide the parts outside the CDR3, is DVKVTQSSRYLVKRTGEKVFLECVQDMDHENMFWYRQDPGLGLRLIYFSYDVKMKEKGDIPEGYSVSREKKERFSLILESASTNQTSMYLCASSFSRSGLAGESEQYFGPGTRLTVT.

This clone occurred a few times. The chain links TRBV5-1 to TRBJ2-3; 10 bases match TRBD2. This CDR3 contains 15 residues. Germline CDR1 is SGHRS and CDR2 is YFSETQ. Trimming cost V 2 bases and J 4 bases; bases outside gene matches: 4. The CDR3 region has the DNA TGCGCCAGCAGCTTAGGAGGACTAGCGGCAGATACGCAGTATTTT. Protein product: CASSLGGLAADTQYF.

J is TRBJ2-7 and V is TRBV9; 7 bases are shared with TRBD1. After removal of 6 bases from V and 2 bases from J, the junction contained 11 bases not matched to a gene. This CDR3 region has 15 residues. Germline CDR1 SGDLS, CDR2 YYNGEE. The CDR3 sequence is CASIRRGTVTYEQYF. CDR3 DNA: TGTGCCAGCATCCGGAGAGGGACAGTAACCTACGAGCAGTACTTC.

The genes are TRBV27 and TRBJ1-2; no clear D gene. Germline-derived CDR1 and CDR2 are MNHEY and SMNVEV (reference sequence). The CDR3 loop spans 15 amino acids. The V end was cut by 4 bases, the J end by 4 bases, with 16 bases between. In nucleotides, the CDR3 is TGTGCCAGCAGTTCCGCAGGACTCTTAGGCTATGGCTACACCTTC. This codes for CASSSAGLLGYGYTF.

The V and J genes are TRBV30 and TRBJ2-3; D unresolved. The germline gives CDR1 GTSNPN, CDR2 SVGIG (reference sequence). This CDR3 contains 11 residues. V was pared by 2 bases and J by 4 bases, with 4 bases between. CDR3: CAWSSSDTQYF. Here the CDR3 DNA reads TGTGCCTGGAGTTCATCAGATACGCAGTATTTT.

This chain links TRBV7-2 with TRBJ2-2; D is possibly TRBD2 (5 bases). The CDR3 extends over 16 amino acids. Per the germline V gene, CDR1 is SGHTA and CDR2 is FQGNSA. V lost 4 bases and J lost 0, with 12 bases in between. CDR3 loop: CASSYRRSTNTGELFF. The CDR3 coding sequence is TGTGCCAGCAGCTATAGGAGGAGTACGAACACCGGGGAGCTGTTTTTT.

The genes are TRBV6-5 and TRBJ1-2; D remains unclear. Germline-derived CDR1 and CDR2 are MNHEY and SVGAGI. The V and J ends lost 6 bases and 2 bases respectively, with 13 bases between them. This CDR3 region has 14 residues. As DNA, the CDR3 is TGTGCCAGCAGCCACCCCCAGCCGAACTATGGCTACACCTTC. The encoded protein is CASSHPQPNYGYTF.

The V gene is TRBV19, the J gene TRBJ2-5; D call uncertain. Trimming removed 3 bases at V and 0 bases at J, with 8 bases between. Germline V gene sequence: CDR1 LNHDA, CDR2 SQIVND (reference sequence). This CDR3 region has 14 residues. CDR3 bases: TGTGCCAGTAGTATTAACTACTACCAAGAGACCCAGTACTTC. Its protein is CASSINYYQETQYF.

Written as DNA, the CDR3 is TGTGCCAGCAGCCATTGGACAGAAGAGACCCAGTACTTC. Translated, it gives CASSHWTEETQYF. V usage is TRBV7-6 and J usage is TRBJ2-5, with D perhaps TRBD1 (6 bases). The CDR3 sequence is 13 residues long. CDR1 and CDR2 (germline): SGHVS, FNYEAQ. V was trimmed by 5 bases and J by 3 bases, leaving 10 bases between them.

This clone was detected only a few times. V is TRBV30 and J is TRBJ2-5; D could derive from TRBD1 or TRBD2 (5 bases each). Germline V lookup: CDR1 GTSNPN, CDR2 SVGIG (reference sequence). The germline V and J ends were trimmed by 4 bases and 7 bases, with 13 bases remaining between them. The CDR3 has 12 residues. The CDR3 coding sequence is TGTGCCTGGACCCCGGGGCCGGGGACCCAGTACTTC. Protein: CAWTPGPGTQYF.

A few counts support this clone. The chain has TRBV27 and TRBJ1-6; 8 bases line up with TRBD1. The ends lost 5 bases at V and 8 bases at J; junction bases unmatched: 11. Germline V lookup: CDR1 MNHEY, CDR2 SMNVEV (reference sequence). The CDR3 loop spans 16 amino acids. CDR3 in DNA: TGTGCCAGCAGTCTAAACAGGGGGTCAGCGGATTCACCCCTCCACTTT. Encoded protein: CASSLNRGSADSPLHF.

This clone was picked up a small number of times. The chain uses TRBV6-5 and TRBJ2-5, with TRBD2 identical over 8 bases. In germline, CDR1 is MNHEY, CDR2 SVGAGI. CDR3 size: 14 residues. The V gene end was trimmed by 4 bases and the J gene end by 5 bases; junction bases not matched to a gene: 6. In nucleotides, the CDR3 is TGTGCCAGCAGTTCGAGCGGGAGAGGGGAGACCCAGTACTTC. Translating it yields CASSSSGRGETQYF.

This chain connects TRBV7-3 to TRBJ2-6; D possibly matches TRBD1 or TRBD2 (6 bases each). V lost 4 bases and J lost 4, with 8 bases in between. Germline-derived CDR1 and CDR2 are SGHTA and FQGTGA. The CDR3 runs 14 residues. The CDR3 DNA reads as TGTGCCAGCAGCTCGGGGGCAGGGGCCAACGTCCTGACTTTC. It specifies CASSSGAGANVLTF.